One and the same sample provided the 3 T cell receptor delta chains below, sequenced in a study of γδ T cells in repeated Plasmodium falciparum infection. Bulk repertoires came from Vgamma9/Vdelta2+ or Vdelta2-negative gammadelta T cells flow-sorted from PBMC. TCRdb reanalyzed the multiplex PCR reads using CATT. The sample holds tens of thousands of delta-chain clones, 1.4% to 1.5% seen once. The sequencing input was gamma-delta T cells from blood. The receptors here all came from a pool of human donors (malaria-infected and uninfected, not separated).

This clone was detected only a few times. It is likely a read error: a sequence one base away is far more abundant. The sample contains more than one DNA sequence encoding this CDR3. V is TRDV1 and J is TRDJ1; 10 nucleotides match TRDD3. The germline V gene has CDR1 TSWWSYY and CDR2 QGS. This CDR3 region has 20 residues. J was trimmed by 0 bases and V by 0 bases; bases with no gene match: 13. The CDR3 sequence: CALGELRPDWGIKYTDKLIF. In DNA form, the CDR3 reads TGTGCTCTTGGGGAACTACGTCCAGACTGGGGGATCAAGTACACCGATAAACTCATCTTT.

In its sample, this clone was seen a few times. A read error is the likely source, as a far larger clone sits one nucleotide away. Other DNA sequences of this sample code for an identical CDR3. The chain employs TRDV2 and TRDJ2, with D possibly TRDD3 on 5 matching bases. Germline matching of the DNA provided the J gene here, since TCRdb leaves it blank. The CDR3 is made up of 20 amino acids. Deletions cut 5 bases from V and 2 bases from J, with 29 bases between. The germline gives CDR1 GEAIGNYY, CDR2 EKD. The CDR3 DNA reads TGTGCCTGTGTCAAAAGGGAAGAGAGGGGAATCTTCGCCTTGACAGCACAACTCTTCTTT. It encodes CACVKREERGIFALTAQLFF.

This clone was counted only a few times. This sequence is one base from a far larger clone and is likely a read error. Within the sample, other DNA sequences also encode this same CDR3. The J gene is TRDJ1, the V gene TRDV1; 9 bases align to TRDD3. Germline V gene data show CDR1 as TSWWSYY and CDR2 as QGS. CDR3 size: 20 residues. The CDR3 nucleotides are TGCGCTCTTGGGGAACTAGTCCTACATTACTGGGGGACGTACACCGATAAACTCATCTTT. Translated, it gives CALGELVLHYWGTYTDKLIF.